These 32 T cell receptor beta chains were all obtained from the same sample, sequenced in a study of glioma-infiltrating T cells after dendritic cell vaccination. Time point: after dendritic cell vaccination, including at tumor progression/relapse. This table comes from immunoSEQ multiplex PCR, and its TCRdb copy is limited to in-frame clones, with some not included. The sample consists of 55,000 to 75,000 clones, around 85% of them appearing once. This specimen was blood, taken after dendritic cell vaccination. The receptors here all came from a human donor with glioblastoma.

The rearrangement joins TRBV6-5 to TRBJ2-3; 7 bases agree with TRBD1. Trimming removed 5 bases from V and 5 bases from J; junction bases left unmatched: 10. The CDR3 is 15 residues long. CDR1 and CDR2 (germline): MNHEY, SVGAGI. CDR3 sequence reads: CASSPRGQPGDTQYF. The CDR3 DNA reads TGTGCCAGCAGTCCAAGGGGGCAGCCCGGAGATACGCAGTATTTT.

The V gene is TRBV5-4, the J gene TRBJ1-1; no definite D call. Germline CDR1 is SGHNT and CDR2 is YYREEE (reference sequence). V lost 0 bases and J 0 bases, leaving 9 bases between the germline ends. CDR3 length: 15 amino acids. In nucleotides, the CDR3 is TGTGCCAGCAGCTTGGTGGCCGGAGTGAACACTGAAGCTTTCTTT. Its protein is CASSLVAGVNTEAFF. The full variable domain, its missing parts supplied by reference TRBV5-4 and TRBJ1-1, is ETGVTQSPTHLIKTRGQQVTLRCSSQSGHNTVSWYQQALGQGPQFIFQYYREEENGRGNFPPRFSGLQFPNYSSELNVNALELDDSALYLCASSLVAGVNTEAFFGQGTRLTVV.

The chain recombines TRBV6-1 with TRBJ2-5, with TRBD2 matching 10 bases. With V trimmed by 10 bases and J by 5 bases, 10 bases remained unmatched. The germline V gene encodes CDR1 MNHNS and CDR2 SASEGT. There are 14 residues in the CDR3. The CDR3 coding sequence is TGTGCCACTCAAAGCGGGGGGGCCGAGGAGACCCAGTACTTC. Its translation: CATQSGGAEETQYF.

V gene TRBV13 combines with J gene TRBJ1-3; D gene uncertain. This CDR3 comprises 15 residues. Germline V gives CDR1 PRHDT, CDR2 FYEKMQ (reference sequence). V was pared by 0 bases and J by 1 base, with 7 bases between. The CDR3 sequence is CASSLGRESGNTIYF. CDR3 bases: TGTGCCAGCAGCTTAGGCCGGGAGTCTGGAAACACCATATATTTT.

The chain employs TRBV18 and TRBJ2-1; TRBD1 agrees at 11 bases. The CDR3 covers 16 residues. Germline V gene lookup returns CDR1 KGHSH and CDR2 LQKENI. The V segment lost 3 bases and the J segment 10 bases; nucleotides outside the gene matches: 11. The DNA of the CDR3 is TGTGCCAGCTCACCCGGCGCGGGGGACAGGGGGGTGGAGCAGTTCTTC. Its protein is CASSPGAGDRGVEQFF.

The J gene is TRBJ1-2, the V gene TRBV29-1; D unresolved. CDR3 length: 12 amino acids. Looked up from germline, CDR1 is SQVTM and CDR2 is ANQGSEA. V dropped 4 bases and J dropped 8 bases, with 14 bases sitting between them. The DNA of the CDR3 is TGCAGCGTTGGGTTAGCCACTGAGGGCTACACCTTC. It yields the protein CSVGLATEGYTF. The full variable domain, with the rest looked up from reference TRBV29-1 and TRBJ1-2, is SAVISQKPSRDICQRGTSLTIQCQVDSQVTMMFWYRQQPGQSLTLIATANQGSEATYESGFVIDKFPISRPNLTFSTLTVSNMSPEDSSIYLCSVGLATEGYTFGSGTRLTVV.

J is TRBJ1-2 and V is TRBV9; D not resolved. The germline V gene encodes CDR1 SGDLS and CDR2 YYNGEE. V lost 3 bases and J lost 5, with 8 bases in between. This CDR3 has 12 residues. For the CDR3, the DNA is TGTGCCAGCAGCGGGGGAGGGTATGGCTACACCTTC. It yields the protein CASSGGGYGYTF.

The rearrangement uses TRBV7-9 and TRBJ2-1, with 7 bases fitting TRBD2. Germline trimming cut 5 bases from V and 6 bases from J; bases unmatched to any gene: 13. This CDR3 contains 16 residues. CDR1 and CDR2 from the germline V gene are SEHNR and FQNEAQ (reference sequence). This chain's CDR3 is CASSLREPGGPNEQFF. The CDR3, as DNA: TGTGCCAGCAGCCTTAGAGAGCCGGGGGGACCCAATGAGCAGTTCTTC.

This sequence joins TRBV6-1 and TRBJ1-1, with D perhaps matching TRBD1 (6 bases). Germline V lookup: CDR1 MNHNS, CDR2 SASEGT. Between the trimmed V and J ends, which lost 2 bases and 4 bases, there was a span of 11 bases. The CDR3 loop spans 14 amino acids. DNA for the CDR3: TGTGCCAGCAGTGAAAGAGGGGGTAGCACTGAAGCTTTCTTT. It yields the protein CASSERGGSTEAFF.

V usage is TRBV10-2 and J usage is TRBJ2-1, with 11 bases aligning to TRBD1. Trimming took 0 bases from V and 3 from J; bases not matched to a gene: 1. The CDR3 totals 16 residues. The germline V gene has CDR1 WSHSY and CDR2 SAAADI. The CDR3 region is CASSESGTGGYNEQFF. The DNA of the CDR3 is TGCGCCAGCAGTGAGTCCGGGACAGGGGGCTACAATGAGCAGTTCTTC.

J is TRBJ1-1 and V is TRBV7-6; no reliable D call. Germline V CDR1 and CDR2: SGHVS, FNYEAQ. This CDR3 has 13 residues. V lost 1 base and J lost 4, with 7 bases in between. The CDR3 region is CASSLGGGTEAFF. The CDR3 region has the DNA TGTGCCAGCAGCTTAGGGGGAGGCACTGAAGCTTTCTTT.

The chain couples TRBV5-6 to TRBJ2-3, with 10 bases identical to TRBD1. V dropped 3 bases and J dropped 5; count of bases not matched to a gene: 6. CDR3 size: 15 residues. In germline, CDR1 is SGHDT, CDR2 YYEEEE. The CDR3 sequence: CASSSRQGAGDTQYF. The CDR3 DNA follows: TGTGCCAGCAGCTCCCGACAGGGGGCCGGAGATACGCAGTATTTT.

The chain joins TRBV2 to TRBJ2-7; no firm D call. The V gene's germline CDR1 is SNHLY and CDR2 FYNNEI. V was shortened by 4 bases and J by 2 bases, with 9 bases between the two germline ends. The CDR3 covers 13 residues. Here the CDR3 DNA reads TGTGCCAGCAGTGGGTACAGAACCTACGAGCAGTACTTC. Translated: CASSGYRTYEQYF.

The CDR3 sequence is CASTMGGRAWNYGYTF. CDR3 bases: TGTGCCAGTACCATGGGTGGCAGGGCGTGGAACTATGGCTACACCTTC. The chain links TRBV19 to TRBJ1-2, with a possible D match to TRBD1 (5 bases). The V end was cut by 7 bases, the J end by 2 bases, with 20 bases between. This CDR3 spans 16 amino acids. Germline V CDR1 and CDR2: LNHDA, SQIVND (reference sequence).

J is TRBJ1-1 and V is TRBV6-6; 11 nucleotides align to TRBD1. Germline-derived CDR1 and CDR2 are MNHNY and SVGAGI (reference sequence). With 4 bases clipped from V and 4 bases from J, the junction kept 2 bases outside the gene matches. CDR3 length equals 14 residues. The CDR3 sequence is CASSLGQGGTEAFF. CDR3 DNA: TGTGCCAGCAGTTTGGGACAGGGGGGCACTGAAGCTTTCTTT.

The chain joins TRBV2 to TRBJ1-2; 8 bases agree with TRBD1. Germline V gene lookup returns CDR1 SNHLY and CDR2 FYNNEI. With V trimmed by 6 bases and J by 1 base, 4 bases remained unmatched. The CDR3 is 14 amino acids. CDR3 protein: CASRRGQDNYGYTF. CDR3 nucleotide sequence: TGTGCCAGCAGGAGGGGACAGGATAACTATGGCTACACCTTC.

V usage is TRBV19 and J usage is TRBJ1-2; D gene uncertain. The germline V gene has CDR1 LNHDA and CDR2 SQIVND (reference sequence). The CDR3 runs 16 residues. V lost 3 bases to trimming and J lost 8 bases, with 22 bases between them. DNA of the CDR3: TGTGCCAGTAGTATGATGTTTCCCCACACCGCCTGGGGCTACACCTTC. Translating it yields CASSMMFPHTAWGYTF.

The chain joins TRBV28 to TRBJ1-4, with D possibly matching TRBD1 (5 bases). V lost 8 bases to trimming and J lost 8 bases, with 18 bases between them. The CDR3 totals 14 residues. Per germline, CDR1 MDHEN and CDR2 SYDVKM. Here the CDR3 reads CASSVWGEEEKLFF. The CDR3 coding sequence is TGTGCCAGCTCCGTATGGGGGGAGGAAGAAAAACTGTTTTTT.

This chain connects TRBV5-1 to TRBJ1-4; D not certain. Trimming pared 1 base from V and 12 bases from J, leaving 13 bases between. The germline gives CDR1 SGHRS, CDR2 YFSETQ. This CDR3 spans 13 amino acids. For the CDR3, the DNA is TGCGCCAGCAGCTTGACCGTGGACGGGGAACTGTTTTTT. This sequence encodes CASSLTVDGELFF. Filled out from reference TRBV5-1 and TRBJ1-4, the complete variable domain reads KAGVTQTPRYLIKTRGQQVTLSCSPISGHRSVSWYQQTPGQGLQFLFEYFSETQRNKGNFPGRFSGRQFSNSRSEMNVSTLELGDSALYLCASSLTVDGELFFGSGTQLSVL.

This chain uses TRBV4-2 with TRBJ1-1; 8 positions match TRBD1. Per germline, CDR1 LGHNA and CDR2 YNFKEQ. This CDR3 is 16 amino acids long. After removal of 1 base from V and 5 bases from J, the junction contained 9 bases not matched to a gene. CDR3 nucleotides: TGTGCCAGCAGCCAAGGGGGAACAGGGGGAAGGACTGAAGCTTTCTTT. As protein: CASSQGGTGGRTEAFF.

CDR3 sequence (DNA): TGTGCCATCACAGGGGCTAGCGGGGGCGGAGAGCAGTACTTC. This encodes CAITGASGGGEQYF. The chain carries TRBV10-3 and TRBJ2-7, with 10 bases aligning to TRBD2. The length of the CDR3 is 14 residues. The germline CDR1 and CDR2 sequences are ENHRY and SYGVKD. The J segment lost 7 bases and the V segment lost 7 bases, leaving 10 bases of the junction unmatched.

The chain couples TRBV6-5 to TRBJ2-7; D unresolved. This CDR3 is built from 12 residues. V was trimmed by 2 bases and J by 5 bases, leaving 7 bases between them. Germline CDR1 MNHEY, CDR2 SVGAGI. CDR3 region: CASSYGRDEQYF. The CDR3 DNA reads TGTGCCAGCAGTTACGGTCGGGACGAGCAGTACTTC.

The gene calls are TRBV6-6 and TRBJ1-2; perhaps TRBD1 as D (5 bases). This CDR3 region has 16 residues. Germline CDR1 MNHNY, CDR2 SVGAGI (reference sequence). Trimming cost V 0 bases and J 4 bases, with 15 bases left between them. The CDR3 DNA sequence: TGTGCCAGCAGTTACTCGACATCAGGGATCGGCTATGGCTACACCTTC. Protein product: CASSYSTSGIGYGYTF.

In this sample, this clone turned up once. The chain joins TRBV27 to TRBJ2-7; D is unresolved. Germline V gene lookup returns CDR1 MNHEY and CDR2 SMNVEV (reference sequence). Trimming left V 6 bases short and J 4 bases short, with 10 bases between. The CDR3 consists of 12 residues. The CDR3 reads CASSPNLYEQYF. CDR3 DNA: TGTGCCAGCAGCCCGAACTTATACGAGCAGTACTTC.

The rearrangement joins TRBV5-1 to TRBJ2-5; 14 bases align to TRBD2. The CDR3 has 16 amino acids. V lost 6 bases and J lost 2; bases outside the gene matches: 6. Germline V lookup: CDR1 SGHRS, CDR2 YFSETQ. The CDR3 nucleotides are TGCGCCAGCACCGGGACTAGCGGGGGAATTCAAGAGACCCAGTACTTC. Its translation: CASTGTSGGIQETQYF.

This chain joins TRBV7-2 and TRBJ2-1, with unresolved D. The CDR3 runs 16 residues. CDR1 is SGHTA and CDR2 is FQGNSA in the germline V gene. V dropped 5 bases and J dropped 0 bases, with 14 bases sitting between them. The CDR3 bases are TGTGCCAGCAGCCTCACGAGCGAGTTCTCCTACAATGAGCAGTTCTTC. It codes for CASSLTSEFSYNEQFF.

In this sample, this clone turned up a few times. The CDR3: CASSLWAGGSGANVLTF. The CDR3 coding sequence is TGTGCCAGCAGTTTATGGGCAGGGGGCTCTGGGGCCAACGTCCTGACTTTC. The rearrangement joins TRBV27 to TRBJ2-6; TRBD1 agrees at 7 bases. The CDR3 sequence is 17 residues long. Germline values: CDR1 MNHEY, CDR2 SMNVEV (reference sequence). Unmatched junction bases numbered 3, after V lost 1 base and J lost 0 bases.

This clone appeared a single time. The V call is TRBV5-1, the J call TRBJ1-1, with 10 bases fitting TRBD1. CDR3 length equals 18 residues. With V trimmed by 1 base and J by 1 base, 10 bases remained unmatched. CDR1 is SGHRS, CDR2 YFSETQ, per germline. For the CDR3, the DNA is TGCGCCAGCAGCTTGCGGGGGGACAGGGGACTTTCGAACACTGAAGCTTTCTTT. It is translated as CASSLRGDRGLSNTEAFF.

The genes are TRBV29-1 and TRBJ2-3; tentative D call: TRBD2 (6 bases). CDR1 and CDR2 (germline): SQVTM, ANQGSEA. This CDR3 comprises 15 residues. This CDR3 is CSLATLGGATDTQYF. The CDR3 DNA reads TGCAGTCTGGCAACTCTAGGCGGGGCCACAGATACGCAGTATTTT.

CDR3 DNA: TGTGCCAGCAGCGTAGACGGGGGGAAAAGCACAGATACGCAGTATTTT. Translated: CASSVDGGKSTDTQYF. The chain couples TRBV9 to TRBJ2-3; TRBD2 matches at 7 bases. The germline CDR1 and CDR2 sequences are SGDLS and YYNGEE. With V trimmed by 0 bases and J by 0 bases, 4 bases remained unmatched. This CDR3 region has 16 residues.

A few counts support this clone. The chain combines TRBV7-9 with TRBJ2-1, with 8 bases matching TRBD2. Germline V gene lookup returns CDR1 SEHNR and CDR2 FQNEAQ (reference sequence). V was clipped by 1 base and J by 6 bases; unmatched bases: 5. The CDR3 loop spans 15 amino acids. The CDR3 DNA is TGTGCCAGCAGCTTAGGGCGGGGGGTCATCAATGAGCAGTTCTTC. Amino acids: CASSLGRGVINEQFF.

The CDR3 region has the DNA TGTGCCAGTAGCCTGGACAGTGGGGAAAAACTGTTTTTT. Translating it yields CASSLDSGEKLFF. V usage is TRBV19 and J usage is TRBJ1-4, with D tentatively TRBD1 (6 bases). The CDR3 sequence is 13 residues long. V was shortened by 6 bases and J by 8 bases, with 13 bases between the two germline ends. The germline V gene encodes CDR1 LNHDA and CDR2 SQIVND (reference sequence).